The 19 T cell receptor beta chains reported below all come from one sample, sequenced in a study of OX40 agonist ivuxolimab in advanced cancers. Measured with immunoSEQ multiplex PCR; TCRdb has only the in-frame clones, and not every one. The sample contains 70,000 or so clones, roughly 84% of which appear only once. The sample here was CD4+ or CD8+ T cells sorted from blood, taken in a trial of the OX40 agonist ivuxolimab. These receptors all come from an adult with an advanced solid tumor such as melanoma, head and neck, liver or kidney cancer.

The chain uses TRBV5-5 and TRBJ1-3, with D hard to call. CDR1 is SGHKS and CDR2 is YYEKEE in the germline V gene (reference sequence). V shed 2 bases and J shed 3 bases, with 3 bases lying between them. There are 12 residues in the CDR3. CDR3 nucleotides: TGTGCCAGCAGCTTCAATGGAAACACCATATATTTT. It specifies CASSFNGNTIYF.

Only a few counts were recorded for this clone. V gene TRBV11-3 combines with J gene TRBJ2-5, with TRBD1 identical over 10 bases. The CDR3 is 16 residues long. Germline assignment: CDR1 SGHNT and CDR2 YENEEA. V lost 5 bases, J lost 2 bases, and 8 bases stayed unmatched. CDR3 in amino acids: CASSRGQDRGQETQYF. CDR3 coding DNA: TGTGCCAGCAGCCGTGGACAGGACAGGGGGCAAGAGACCCAGTACTTC.

The V gene is TRBV2, the J gene TRBJ2-3, with 7 nucleotides matching TRBD1. Trimming removed 4 bases from V and 3 bases from J; junction bases left unmatched: 4. Germline V gene lookup returns CDR1 SNHLY and CDR2 FYNNEI. The CDR3 totals 14 residues. DNA of the CDR3: TGTGCCAGCAGTGCCACAGGGGTAACAGATACGCAGTATTTT. Its translation is CASSATGVTDTQYF.

The V and J genes are TRBV11-2 and TRBJ1-1; 7 positions match TRBD1. The CDR3 spans 13 residues. Germline loops: CDR1 SGHAT, CDR2 FQNNGV. With V trimmed by 1 base and J by 6 bases, 2 bases remained unmatched. The CDR3 protein is CASSLGQGSEAFF. Here the CDR3 DNA reads TGTGCCAGCAGCTTAGGACAGGGCTCTGAAGCTTTCTTT. The whole variable domain, remainder taken from reference TRBV11-2 and TRBJ1-1, is EAGVAQSPRYKIIEKRQSVAFWCNPISGHATLYWYQQILGQGPKLLIQFQNNGVVDDSQLPKDRFSAERLKGVDSTLKIQPAKLEDSAVYLCASSLGQGSEAFFGQGTRLTVV.

This chain uses TRBV10-2 with TRBJ1-1; D call uncertain. Germline V gives CDR1 WSHSY, CDR2 SAAADI. The CDR3 runs 13 residues. The V gene lost 4 bases and the J gene lost 8 bases, with 14 bases spanning the gap. The CDR3 DNA follows: TGCGCCAGCAGTGGGGCAGGCCGAACAGAAGCTTTCTTT. Translating gives CASSGAGRTEAFF.

The chain employs TRBV27 and TRBJ1-1; D is possibly TRBD1 (5 bases). V was clipped by 6 bases and J by 8 bases, with 16 bases between them. Germline CDR1 and CDR2: MNHEY and SMNVEV (reference sequence). The CDR3 consists of 13 residues. Here the CDR3 reads CASRDPGGLEAFF. DNA for the CDR3: TGTGCCAGCAGAGACCCGGGGGGTCTCGAAGCTTTCTTT.

In this sample, this clone turned up a few times. The V call is TRBV9, the J call TRBJ2-3, with D unclear. Germline values: CDR1 SGDLS, CDR2 YYNGEE. Trimming pared 4 bases from V and 3 bases from J, leaving 9 bases between. The CDR3 has 13 residues. The CDR3 reads CASSLLGTDTQYF. The CDR3 DNA reads as TGTGCCAGCAGCCTTCTGGGGACAGATACGCAGTATTTT.

The chain couples TRBV7-7 to TRBJ2-2; D possibly uses TRBD1 or TRBD2 (6 bases each). The CDR3 extends over 17 amino acids. Trimming took off 5 bases at V and 4 bases at J, with 20 bases between the two ends. In germline, CDR1 is SSHAT, CDR2 FNYEAQ (reference sequence). CDR3 coding DNA: TGTGCCAGCAGCCTAGTGGGGGTCGGGGGCCGCACCGGGGAGCTGTTTTTT. It translates to CASSLVGVGGRTGELFF.

The chain is built from TRBV29-1 and TRBJ2-5; D possibly matches TRBD1 or TRBD2 (5 bases each). In germline, CDR1 is SQVTM, CDR2 ANQGSEA. The CDR3 has 14 amino acids. The V end was cut by 7 bases, the J end by 5 bases, with 20 bases between. CDR3 sequence (DNA): TGCAGCGCCGGGCGGGCAGGGATGGCTGAGACCCAGTACTTC. Protein product: CSAGRAGMAETQYF.

This chain connects TRBV18 to TRBJ1-1; D uncertain. CDR1 and CDR2 (germline): KGHSH, LQKENI. The germline V and J ends were trimmed by 6 bases and 4 bases, with 15 bases remaining between them. The CDR3 runs 14 residues. In nucleotides, the CDR3 is TGTGCCAGCTCGATACCGGCGGAAGCCACTGAAGCTTTCTTT. This translates into CASSIPAEATEAFF.

The chain couples TRBV5-1 to TRBJ2-7; D might be TRBD1 (6 bases). Trimming took off 4 bases at V and 1 base at J, with 9 bases between the two ends. Looked up from germline, CDR1 is SGHRS and CDR2 is YFSETQ. This CDR3 spans 13 amino acids. The CDR3 here is CASSKGESYEQYF. CDR3 DNA sequence: TGCGCCAGCAGCAAGGGGGAATCCTACGAGCAGTACTTC.

A remark on this clone: Mismatch with germline at one junction end may stem from a read error. The chain joins TRBV5-1 to TRBJ1-3; D is undetermined. CDR3 length: 16 amino acids. Germline V lookup: CDR1 SGHRS, CDR2 YFSETQ. The CDR3, as DNA: TGCGCCAGCAGCTTGGTCGCGGGCAACTCTGGAAACATCATATATTTT. Translated: CASSLVAGNSGNIIYF.

This clone was counted a few times. The J gene is TRBJ1-2, the V gene TRBV10-3; 8 bases align to TRBD1. The CDR3 length is 15 residues. V gave up 6 bases and J gave up 6 bases; unmatched junction bases: 12. The germline CDR1 and CDR2 sequences are ENHRY and SYGVKD. The CDR3 is CAISAITTGGDGYTF. CDR3 nucleotide sequence: TGTGCCATCAGCGCCATCACTACAGGGGGAGATGGCTACACCTTC.

A note on this clone: The sample has other DNA sequences that encode this CDR3 too. V usage is TRBV7-2 and J usage is TRBJ1-2; 9 nucleotides agree with TRBD1. The V segment lost 2 bases and the J segment 1 base; nucleotides outside the gene matches: 2. Per germline, CDR1 SGHTA and CDR2 FQGNSA. The CDR3 spans 15 residues. The DNA of the CDR3 is TGTGCCAGCAGCTTACGACAGGGGGATAACTATGGCTACACCTTC. Its translation is CASSLRQGDNYGYTF. Full variable domain (remainder filled in from reference TRBV7-2 and TRBJ1-2): GAGVSQSPSNKVTEKGKDVELRCDPISGHTALYWYRQSLGQGLEFLIYFQGNSAPDKSGLPSDRFSAERTGGSVSTLTIQRTQQEDSAVYLCASSLRQGDNYGYTFGSGTRLTVV.

This chain joins TRBV10-3 and TRBJ1-1; 10 bases align to TRBD1. Looked up from germline, CDR1 is ENHRY and CDR2 is SYGVKD. This CDR3 is built from 16 residues. The trim removed 3 bases at V and 4 bases at J, leaving 8 bases unmatched. In DNA, the CDR3 is TGTGCCATCAGTGATACCGGGACAGGGGAGGGCACTGAAGCTTTCTTT. It specifies CAISDTGTGEGTEAFF.

The chain employs TRBV2 and TRBJ2-3; 11 positions agree with TRBD2. Germline lookup yields CDR1 SNHLY and CDR2 FYNNEI. With 5 bases clipped from V and 8 bases from J, the junction kept 12 bases outside the gene matches. This CDR3 comprises 16 residues. In nucleotides, the CDR3 is TGTGCCAGCAGTTTGACTAGCGGGGTCCCAGGGGGTACGCAGTATTTT. This codes for CASSLTSGVPGGTQYF. Drawing the rest from reference TRBV2 and TRBJ2-3, the complete variable domain is EPEVTQTPSHQVTQMGQEVILRCVPISNHLYFYWYRQILGQKVEFLVSFYNNEISEKSEIFDDQFSVERPDGSNFTLKIRSTKLEDSAMYFCASSLTSGVPGGTQYFGPGTRLTVL.

J is TRBJ2-1 and V is TRBV4-2; 10 bases fit TRBD1. This CDR3 is built from 16 residues. Losses at the gene ends were 1 base for V and 8 bases for J; bases not matched to a gene: 8. Germline CDR1 and CDR2: LGHNA and YNFKEQ. Here the CDR3 reads CASSQGRDRGDHEQFF. CDR3 nucleotides: TGTGCCAGCAGCCAAGGCCGGGACAGGGGCGACCATGAGCAGTTCTTC.

The V and J genes are TRBV21-1 and TRBJ2-1. TRBV21-1 is shown as a pseudogene. The CDR3 is 13 residues long. CDR3 in DNA: TGTGCCAGCAGGAGACGGACCTACAATGAGCAGTTCTTC. This translates into CASRRRTYNEQFF.

In its sample, this clone was seen once. The chain links TRBV9 to TRBJ2-6; D remains unclear. Germline CDR1 and CDR2: SGDLS and YYNGEE. Trimming removed 0 bases from V and 3 bases from J, with 4 bases in between. The CDR3 consists of 14 residues. CDR3 sequence reads: CASSVVGGANVLTF. In DNA form, the CDR3 reads TGTGCCAGCAGCGTAGTAGGTGGGGCCAACGTCCTGACTTTC. Variable domain in full (rest from reference TRBV9 and TRBJ2-6): DSGVTQTPKHLITATGQRVTLRCSPRSGDLSVYWYQQSLDQGLQFLIQYYNGEERAKGNILERFSAQQFPDLHSELNLSSLELGDSALYFCASSVVGGANVLTFGAGSRLTVL.